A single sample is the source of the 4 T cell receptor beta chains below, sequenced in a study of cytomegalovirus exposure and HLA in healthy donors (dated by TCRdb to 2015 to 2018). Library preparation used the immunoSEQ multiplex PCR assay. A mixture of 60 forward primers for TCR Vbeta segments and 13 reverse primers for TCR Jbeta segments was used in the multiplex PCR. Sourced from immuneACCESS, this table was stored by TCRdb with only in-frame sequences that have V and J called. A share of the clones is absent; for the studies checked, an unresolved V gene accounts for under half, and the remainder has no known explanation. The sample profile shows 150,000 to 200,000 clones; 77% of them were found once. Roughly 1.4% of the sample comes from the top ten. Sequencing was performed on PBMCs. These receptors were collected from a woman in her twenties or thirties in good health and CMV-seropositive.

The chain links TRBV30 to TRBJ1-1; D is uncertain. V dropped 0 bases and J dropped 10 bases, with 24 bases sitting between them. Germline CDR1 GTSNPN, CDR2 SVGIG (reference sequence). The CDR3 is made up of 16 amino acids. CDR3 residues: CAWSVSGGQAGGRAFF. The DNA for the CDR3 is TGTGCCTGGAGTGTTAGCGGTGGTCAAGCAGGTGGTCGAGCTTTCTTT.

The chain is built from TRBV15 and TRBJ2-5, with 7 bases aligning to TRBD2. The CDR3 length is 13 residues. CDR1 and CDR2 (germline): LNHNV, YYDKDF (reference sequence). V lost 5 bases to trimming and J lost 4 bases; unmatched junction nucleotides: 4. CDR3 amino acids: CATSRGLGETQYF. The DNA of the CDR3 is TGTGCCACCAGCCGAGGACTAGGAGAGACCCAGTACTTC.

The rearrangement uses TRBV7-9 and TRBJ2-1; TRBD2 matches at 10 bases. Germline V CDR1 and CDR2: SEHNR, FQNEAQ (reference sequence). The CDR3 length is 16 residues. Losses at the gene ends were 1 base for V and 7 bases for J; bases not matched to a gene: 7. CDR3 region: CASSLVWTSGANEQFF. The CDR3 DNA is TGTGCCAGCAGCTTAGTTTGGACTAGCGGTGCGAATGAGCAGTTCTTC.

This chain's CDR3 is CAWSTQGAPNEKLFF. The DNA for the CDR3 is TGTGCCTGGAGTACACAGGGGGCGCCCAATGAAAAACTGTTTTTT. This chain joins TRBV30 and TRBJ1-4; 9 nucleotides line up with TRBD1. This CDR3 contains 15 residues. The J segment lost 5 bases and the V segment lost 2 bases, leaving 6 bases of the junction unmatched. In germline, CDR1 is GTSNPN, CDR2 SVGIG (reference sequence).